Sequencing of this T cell receptor beta chain was carried out in a study of long-term antiretroviral therapy in people with HIV. The CDR3 is made up of 12 amino acids. Trimming left V 0 bases short and J 4 bases short, with 7 bases between. Germline values: CDR1 GTSNPN, CDR2 SVGIG (reference sequence). Runs used v3.0 of the immunoSEQ assay and were done at survey level. Assay used: immunoSEQ multiplex PCR; TCRdb lists only in-frame clones, some missing. The table includes fewer than 45,000 clones, 85% to 95% detected once. The study, taken as a whole, reports: Neither ART adherence, viral resistance nor therapy changes were documented.

Every donor had one or more pre-ART and two or more post-ART PBMC samples. DNA was extracted from approximately 1-10 million thawed cryopreserved PBMC. Comments on this clone: Its antigen is undetermined.

The gene calls are TRBV30 and TRBJ2-7; unclear D gene. The clonotype originates from a woman in her forties or fifties with HIV. The specimen was unsorted PBMCs, collected 4.1 years after starting antiretroviral therapy. The CDR3 DNA sequence: TGTGCCTGGAGTGTAAAACCTTACGAGCAGTACTTC. Its translation is CAWSVKPYEQYF.